This TCR beta chain is drawn from a study of T cell repertoires in cytomegalovirus infection. Study outcomes and limitations: The study found HLA-C-restricted CMV-specific TCR beta clonotypes dominating the ex vivo response.

Comments on this clonotype: Its specificity is unknown.

A single record per CDR3 protein comes from TCRdb applying MiXCR to the reads. The sample records about 770,000 distinct CDR3 sequences, 25% to 35% being singletons. With 2 bases removed from V and 4 bases from J, the gap between germline ends came to 14 bases. CDR1 is SGHDN and CDR2 is FVKESK in the germline V gene. The CDR3 is made up of 15 amino acids. The sample in question was cultured CD8+ T cells from PBMCs, obtained from culture after CMV antigen stimulation. V is TRBV14 and J is TRBJ1-1; D is unresolved. The origin of this receptor is a human donor in good health (CMV status not recorded). Some clones in this sample may be carry-over from other donors' samples. The CDR3 protein is CASSQSRAGSTEAFF. CDR3 coding DNA: TGTGCCAGCAGCCAATCGAGGGCAGGTTCCACTGAAGCTTTCTTT.